Listed here are 27 T cell receptor beta chains from one sample, sequenced in a study of blood T cell repertoires in COVID-19. Method: immunoSEQ multiplex PCR; TCRdb's copy keeps in-frame clones and lacks some. The profile covers under 300,000 clones, with just over 85% appearing a single time and 3% taken by the ten largest. The source material was peripheral blood. The receptors shown here come from a woman under 40 with active or convalescent COVID-19.

This rearrangement joins TRBV28 to TRBJ2-3; 8 bases line up with TRBD2. CDR3 length equals 14 residues. CDR1 is MDHEN and CDR2 is SYDVKM in the germline V gene. Losses at the gene ends were 5 bases for V and 3 bases for J; bases not matched to a gene: 4. This CDR3 reads CASSRGGPTDTQYF. The CDR3 DNA follows: TGTGCCAGCAGTCGGGGGGGACCAACAGATACGCAGTATTTT.

The rearrangement uses TRBV5-8 and TRBJ2-1; no clear D gene. Germline V gives CDR1 SGHTS, CDR2 YDEGEE. V lost 4 bases and J lost 4, with 12 bases in between. The CDR3 is 14 residues long. CDR3 in amino acids: CASSDLVAYNEQFF. DNA of the CDR3: TGTGCCAGCAGCGATCTAGTTGCATACAATGAGCAGTTCTTC.

The rearrangement links TRBV28 to TRBJ2-5, with 9 bases lining up with TRBD2. V shed 6 bases and J 0 bases; nucleotides not matched to a gene: 11. This CDR3 has 17 amino acids. Germline CDR1 MDHEN, CDR2 SYDVKM. The CDR3 sequence: CASSSTRIAGDQETQYF. In DNA form, the CDR3 reads TGTGCCAGCAGCTCCACCAGAATAGCGGGGGACCAAGAGACCCAGTACTTC.

In its sample, this clone was seen a few times. This chain links TRBV5-1 with TRBJ2-5, with 12 bases matching TRBD2. This CDR3 region has 16 residues. After removal of 4 bases from V and 2 bases from J, the junction contained 6 bases not matched to a gene. Germline lookup yields CDR1 SGHRS and CDR2 YFSETQ. CDR3 coding DNA: TGCGCCAGCAGCCCCCTTACTAGCGGGGGGCAAGAGACCCAGTACTTC. As protein: CASSPLTSGGQETQYF.

J is TRBJ2-7 and V is TRBV7-3; TRBD2 is a possible D gene (6 bases). Germline V lookup: CDR1 SGHTA, CDR2 FQGTGA. This CDR3 region has 13 residues. V lost 11 bases to trimming and J lost 2 bases, with 16 bases between them. DNA for the CDR3: TGTGCCGGGCGGGGCTTTTGCCCCTACGAGCAGTACTTC. Its protein product is CAGRGFCPYEQYF. The variable domain in full, completed from reference TRBV7-3 and TRBJ2-7, reads GAGVSQTPSNKVTEKGKYVELRCDPISGHTALYWYRQSLGQGPEFLIYFQGTGAADDSGLPNDRFFAVRPEGSVSTLKIQRTERGDSAVYLCAGRGFCPYEQYFGPGTRLTVT.

The CDR3 reads CSVQATGRGNTEAFF. DNA of the CDR3: TGCAGCGTACAAGCGACAGGGAGAGGAAACACTGAAGCTTTCTTT. This chain connects TRBV29-1 to TRBJ1-1; 7 nucleotides agree with TRBD1. CDR1 is SQVTM and CDR2 is ANQGSEA in the germline V gene. The V segment lost 6 bases and the J segment 2 bases; nucleotides outside the gene matches: 12. This CDR3 has 15 amino acids.

This chain connects TRBV18 to TRBJ1-1; 7 bases agree with TRBD1. The CDR3 is 13 amino acids. The trim removed 6 bases at V and 7 bases at J, leaving 8 bases unmatched. Germline V gene data show CDR1 as KGHSH and CDR2 as LQKENI. The CDR3 spells CASSQDRQGEAFF. CDR3 bases: TGTGCCAGCTCGCAAGACCGACAGGGTGAAGCTTTCTTT.

In its sample, this clone was seen a few times. The genes are TRBV15 and TRBJ2-5, with 10 bases matching TRBD1. Germline loops: CDR1 LNHNV, CDR2 YYDKDF (reference sequence). V lost 0 bases, J lost 4 bases, and 2 bases stayed unmatched. This CDR3 spans 15 amino acids. CDR3 sequence (DNA): TGTGCCACCAGCAGAGACCGACAGGGGGCAGAGACCCAGTACTTC. Protein sequence: CATSRDRQGAETQYF.

The chain employs TRBV6-5 and TRBJ1-2; D not resolved. Germline V lookup: CDR1 MNHEY, CDR2 SVGAGI. V was cut by 8 bases and J by 7 bases, with 14 bases left in between. CDR3 length equals 12 residues. The CDR3 sequence: CASRLRTGGYTF. The CDR3 region has the DNA TGTGCCAGCCGCCTACGTACGGGTGGCTACACCTTC.

The V and J genes are TRBV24-1 and TRBJ1-5; D is possibly TRBD1 (6 bases). The CDR3 consists of 14 residues. V shed 4 bases and J shed 3 bases, with 9 bases lying between them. The germline gives CDR1 KGHDR, CDR2 SFDVKD. DNA for the CDR3: TGTGCCACCAGTGAAGGGGGTCCCAATCAGCCCCAGCATTTT. Its protein product is CATSEGGPNQPQHF.

The chain carries TRBV6-2 or TRBV6-3 and TRBJ2-5; 15 bases agree with TRBD2. With 2 bases clipped from V and 4 bases from J, the junction kept 11 bases outside the gene matches. The CDR3 sequence is 19 residues long. Per the germline V gene, CDR1 is MNHEY and CDR2 is SVGEGT. As DNA, the CDR3 is TGTGCCAGCAGTTACGGGACTAGCGGGGGGAAGAGTCTAGGAGAGACCCAGTACTTC. This gives the protein CASSYGTSGGKSLGETQYF.

The chain combines TRBV6-2 or TRBV6-3 with TRBJ1-6; no clear D. The CDR3 extends over 17 amino acids. The V gene lost 2 bases and the J gene lost 0 bases, with 11 bases spanning the gap. Looked up from germline, CDR1 is MNHEY and CDR2 is SVGEGT. The CDR3 here is CASSYAVGSSYNSPLHF. In nucleotides, the CDR3 is TGTGCCAGCAGTTACGCTGTGGGGAGCTCCTATAATTCACCCCTCCACTTT.

This clone was detected only a few times. The chain employs TRBV3-1 (or the pseudogene TRBV3-2) and TRBJ1-6; 9 positions match TRBD1. The germline V gene encodes CDR1 LGHDT and CDR2 YNNKEL (reference sequence). J gave up 9 bases and V 0 bases, and 9 bases lay outside the gene matches. This CDR3 comprises 17 residues. The CDR3 bases are TGTGCCAGCAGCCAAGAAGTCGGGGGACAGGGATTTTCACCCCTCCACTTT. This encodes CASSQEVGGQGFSPLHF.

The chain joins TRBV4-1 to TRBJ1-3; 8 nucleotides agree with TRBD1. After removal of 4 bases from V and 2 bases from J, the junction contained 1 base not matched to a gene. Germline loops: CDR1 MGHRA, CDR2 YSYEKL. The CDR3 runs to 14 residues. The CDR3 is CASSPGGPGNTIYF. DNA of the CDR3: TGCGCCAGCAGCCCAGGGGGCCCTGGAAACACCATATATTTT.

The CDR3 bases are TGCGCCAGCAGCCCAGGACAGGGCACTCGAATCACTGAAGCTTTCTTT. The encoded protein is CASSPGQGTRITEAFF. This chain connects TRBV5-1 to TRBJ1-1; 8 bases are shared with TRBD1. The CDR3 loop spans 16 amino acids. Germline assignment: CDR1 SGHRS and CDR2 YFSETQ. Unmatched junction bases numbered 12, after V lost 4 bases and J lost 4 bases.

This sequence joins TRBV7-3 and TRBJ1-1; the D gene is possibly TRBD1 (5 bases). Per the germline V gene, CDR1 is SGHTA and CDR2 is FQGTGA. The V end was cut by 5 bases, the J end by 11 bases, with 18 bases between. The CDR3 loop spans 13 amino acids. CDR3: CASSQRGGAEAFF. The CDR3 DNA reads as TGTGCCAGCAGCCAGCGGGGCGGAGCCGAGGCTTTCTTT.

The chain employs TRBV30 and TRBJ1-6, with D unclear. The CDR3 is 13 amino acids. CDR1 is GTSNPN, CDR2 SVGIG, per germline (reference sequence). Trimming left V 4 bases short and J 0 bases short, with 4 bases between. The DNA for the CDR3 is TGTGCCTGGACAGTCTCCTATAATTCACCCCTCCACTTT. Translation: CAWTVSYNSPLHF.

The chain carries TRBV2 and TRBJ2-5; D is perhaps TRBD2 (6 bases). Deletions cut 3 bases from V and 5 bases from J, with 13 bases between. Germline V CDR1 and CDR2: SNHLY, FYNNEI. The CDR3 has 14 amino acids. The DNA of the CDR3 is TGTGCCAGCAGTGAGACTAGAAGTGGTGAGACCCAGTACTTC. Translation gives CASSETRSGETQYF.

V and J are TRBV21-1 and TRBJ1-5. TRBV21-1 is noted as a pseudogene. This CDR3 region has 16 residues. Written as DNA, the CDR3 is TGTGCCAGCAGCCATAAGAGAGGCTATAGCAATCAGCCCCAGCATTTT. Amino acid sequence: CASSHKRGYSNQPQHF.

This clone showed up just once. The rearrangement uses TRBV5-6 and TRBJ1-3; unclear D gene. The length of the CDR3 is 13 residues. CDR1 and CDR2 (germline): SGHDT, YYEEEE. The germline V and J ends were trimmed by 0 bases and 9 bases, with 10 bases remaining between them. The CDR3 reads CASSLGELSTIYF. The CDR3 region has the DNA TGTGCCAGCAGCTTGGGGGAGCTCAGCACCATATATTTT.

J is TRBJ2-1 and V is TRBV5-6; D gene ambiguous. In germline, CDR1 is SGHDT, CDR2 YYEEEE. V lost 0 bases, J lost 4 bases, and 5 bases lay in between. The CDR3 runs 13 residues. CDR3 loop: CASSLARYNEQFF. CDR3 sequence (DNA): TGTGCCAGCAGCTTGGCCAGATACAATGAGCAGTTCTTC.

V usage is TRBV6-5 and J usage is TRBJ1-1; 8 bases line up with TRBD1. From germline, CDR1 is MNHEY and CDR2 SVGAGI. The CDR3 runs 15 residues. The V gene end was trimmed by 7 bases and the J gene end by 3 bases; junction bases not matched to a gene: 10. CDR3 sequence reads: CASTPMGTGDTEAFF. The CDR3 DNA follows: TGTGCCAGCACTCCAATGGGGACAGGCGACACTGAAGCTTTCTTT.

The CDR3 is CASSLTSLTGPIYEQYF. The DNA for the CDR3 is TGTGCCAGCAGCTTGACGTCTCTGACAGGCCCTATCTACGAGCAGTACTTC. The chain carries TRBV7-9 and TRBJ2-7; D possibly corresponds to TRBD1 (6 bases). Deletions cut 3 bases from V and 3 bases from J, with 21 bases between. The V gene's germline CDR1 is SEHNR and CDR2 FQNEAQ (reference sequence). CDR3 size: 17 residues.

CDR3 nucleotide sequence: TGTGCCAGCTCACCGGCTAGCGGGCCGGGGGCGGAGACCCAGTACTTC. This translates into CASSPASGPGAETQYF. The chain links TRBV18 to TRBJ2-5; 8 bases fit TRBD2. V shed 3 bases and J 5 bases; nucleotides not matched to a gene: 11. The CDR3 loop spans 16 amino acids. The germline CDR1 and CDR2 sequences are KGHSH and LQKENI.

The chain has TRBV2 and TRBJ1-2, with D unclear. CDR3 size: 13 residues. V lost 7 bases to trimming and J lost 6 bases, with 15 bases between them. In germline, CDR1 is SNHLY, CDR2 FYNNEI. In DNA form, the CDR3 reads TGTGCCAGCAACATAAACTTGGAGGATGGCTACACCTTC. As protein: CASNINLEDGYTF. Full variable domain (remainder filled in from reference TRBV2 and TRBJ1-2): EPEVTQTPSHQVTQMGQEVILRCVPISNHLYFYWYRQILGQKVEFLVSFYNNEISEKSEIFDDQFSVERPDGSNFTLKIRSTKLEDSAMYFCASNINLEDGYTFGSGTRLTVV.

This sequence joins TRBV6-2 or TRBV6-3 and TRBJ1-6; D not resolved. Germline values: CDR1 MNHEY, CDR2 SVGEGT. The CDR3 contains 14 residues. Deletions cut 5 bases from V and 2 bases from J, with 7 bases between. DNA of the CDR3: TGTGCCAGCAGTCAAGGAGCCTATAATTCACCCCTCCACTTT. Its protein is CASSQGAYNSPLHF.

The chain joins TRBV2 to TRBJ1-3; D uncertain. This CDR3 is 16 amino acids long. Trimming stripped 1 base from V and 0 bases from J, with 10 bases between. Germline CDR1 SNHLY, CDR2 FYNNEI. For the CDR3, the DNA is TGTGCCAGCAGTGAAGATACCACTCCCTCTGGAAACACCATATATTTT. Translating it yields CASSEDTTPSGNTIYF.